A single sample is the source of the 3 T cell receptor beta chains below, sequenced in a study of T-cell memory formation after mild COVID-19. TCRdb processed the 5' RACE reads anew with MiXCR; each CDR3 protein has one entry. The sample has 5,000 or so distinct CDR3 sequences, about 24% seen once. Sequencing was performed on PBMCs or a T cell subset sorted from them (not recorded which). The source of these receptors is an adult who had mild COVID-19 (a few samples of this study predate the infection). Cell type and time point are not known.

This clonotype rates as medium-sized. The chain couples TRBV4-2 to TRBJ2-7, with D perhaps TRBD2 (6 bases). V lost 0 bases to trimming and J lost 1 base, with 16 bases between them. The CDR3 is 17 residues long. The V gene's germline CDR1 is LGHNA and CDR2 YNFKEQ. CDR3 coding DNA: TGTGCCAGCAGCCAAGATTTAGCGGACTACCCTTCCTACGAGCAGTACGTC. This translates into CASSQDLADYPSYEQYV.

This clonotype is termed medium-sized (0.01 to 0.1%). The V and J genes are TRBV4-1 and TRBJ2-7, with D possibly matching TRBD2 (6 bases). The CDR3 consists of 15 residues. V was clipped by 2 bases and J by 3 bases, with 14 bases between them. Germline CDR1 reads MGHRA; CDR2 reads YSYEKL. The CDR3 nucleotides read TGCGCCAGCAGCCAACTACGGGGACTGGGCTACGAGCAGTACTTC. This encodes CASSQLRGLGYEQYF.

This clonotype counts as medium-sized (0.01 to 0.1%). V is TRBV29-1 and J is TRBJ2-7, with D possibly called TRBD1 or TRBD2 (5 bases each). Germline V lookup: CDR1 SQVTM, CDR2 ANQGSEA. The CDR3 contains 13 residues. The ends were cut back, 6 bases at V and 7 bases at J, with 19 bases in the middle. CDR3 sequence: CSVPKQDRGEQYV. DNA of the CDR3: TGCAGCGTCCCAAAACAGGACCGAGGGGAGCAGTACGTC.